Detailed here is one T cell receptor (beta chain). Its antigen remains unidentified. The CDR3 spans 14 residues. Germline V gives CDR1 LGHNA, CDR2 YNFKEQ. This sample stems from a study of CXCR3-negative and CXCR3-positive naive CD8 T cells. Study results and limitations: Both naive subsets had comparably high diversity; memory CD8+ cells much lower.

UMI-labeled 5' RACE TRB cDNA libraries were prepared from the cells. TCRdb reworked the 5' RACE reads into one entry per CDR3 protein, no DNA. This sample contains 45,000 to 65,000 distinct CDR3 sequences. This TCR was recovered from a human donor in good health. Some clones in this sample may be carry-over from other donors' samples. This rearrangement joins TRBV4-2 to TRBJ2-2. The material sequenced was naive CXCR3- CD8+ T cells from blood. Subset defined: CD45RO-CCR7+CD27+CD95- naive CD8+ T cells lacking CXCR3 (TNR3-). The CDR3 protein is CASSQAPVTGELFF.